One and the same sample provided the 23 T cell receptor beta chains below, sequenced in a study of cytomegalovirus exposure and HLA in healthy donors. Sequencing used immunoSEQ multiplex PCR; TCRdb keeps in-frame clones, though not all of them. Seen here are some 190,000 clones, about 89% observed once, and the top ten hold 7.2%. Sample: PBMCs. All receptors come from a man aged 25 to 40 in good health and CMV-seropositive.

The V and J genes are TRBV6-1 and TRBJ2-1; 14 bases are a match to TRBD2. Per germline, CDR1 MNHNS and CDR2 SASEGT. J gave up 9 bases and V 10 bases, and 8 bases lay outside the gene matches. CDR3 length: 14 amino acids. CDR3 bases: TGTGCCACAAGGACTAGCGGGGGGTGGGGTGAGCAGTTCTTC. Its translation is CATRTSGGWGEQFF.

V usage is TRBV19 and J usage is TRBJ1-5, with D possibly being TRBD1 (6 bases). The CDR3 runs to 18 residues. The germline V gene has CDR1 LNHDA and CDR2 SQIVND (reference sequence). V lost 3 bases to trimming and J lost 3 bases, with 21 bases between them. CDR3 protein: CASSMGSGVGFANQPQHF. The CDR3 region has the DNA TGTGCCAGTAGTATGGGGTCAGGGGTTGGGTTCGCCAATCAGCCCCAGCATTTT.

This rearrangement joins TRBV9 to TRBJ1-5; no reliable D call. The germline V gene has CDR1 SGDLS and CDR2 YYNGEE. The CDR3 has 13 residues. The V end lost 0 bases, the J end lost 6 bases, and 7 bases lay between the germline ends. The CDR3 protein is CASSVGISQPQHF. The CDR3 bases are TGTGCCAGCAGCGTAGGGATCAGTCAGCCCCAGCATTTT.

The DNA of the CDR3 is TGTGCCACCAGCAGAGATTGGGGGCCCTACGAGCAGTACTTC. Its protein product is CATSRDWGPYEQYF. The chain links TRBV15 to TRBJ2-7; D possibly corresponds to TRBD1 (6 bases). Germline V gene sequence: CDR1 LNHNV, CDR2 YYDKDF (reference sequence). V was trimmed by 0 bases and J by 2 bases, leaving 8 bases between them. The CDR3 consists of 14 residues.

The CDR3 coding sequence is TGTGCCTGGAGCCCCGGGAGCTCTAGCACAGATACGCAGTATTTT. Its protein is CAWSPGSSSTDTQYF. V and J are TRBV30 and TRBJ2-3, with a weak D call TRBD2 (6 bases). The CDR3 runs to 15 residues. CDR1 GTSNPN and CDR2 SVGIG come from the germline V gene (reference sequence). With 3 bases removed from V and 0 bases from J, the gap between germline ends came to 13 bases. Looking up the rest from reference TRBV30 and TRBJ2-3 gives the full variable domain: SQTIHQWPATLVQPVGSPLSLECTVEGTSNPNLYWYRQAAGRGLQLLFYSVGIGQISSEVPQNLSASRPQDRQFILSSKKLLLSDSGFYLCAWSPGSSSTDTQYFGPGTRLTVL.

V usage is TRBV2 and J usage is TRBJ2-7, with D uncertain. The ends were cut back, 4 bases at V and 0 bases at J, with 10 bases in the middle. CDR3 length: 14 amino acids. Germline CDR1 reads SNHLY; CDR2 reads FYNNEI. The CDR3 DNA follows: TGTGCCAGCAGTGGGCACGGTTACTCCTACGAGCAGTACTTC. This sequence encodes CASSGHGYSYEQYF.

The chain links TRBV9 to TRBJ1-2, with 9 nucleotides matching TRBD1. The junction had 1 base not matched to a gene; V was cut back by 3 bases and J by 4 bases. The CDR3 runs 13 residues. Germline values: CDR1 SGDLS, CDR2 YYNGEE. CDR3 in DNA: TGTGCCAGCAGCGGGACAGGGGCCTATGGCTACACCTTC. This gives the protein CASSGTGAYGYTF. Using reference TRBV9 and TRBJ1-2 for the parts outside the CDR3, the full variable domain is DSGVTQTPKHLITATGQRVTLRCSPRSGDLSVYWYQQSLDQGLQFLIQYYNGEERAKGNILERFSAQQFPDLHSELNLSSLELGDSALYFCASSGTGAYGYTFGSGTRLTVV.

The chain recombines TRBV27 with TRBJ1-1; 7 bases match TRBD1. CDR3 length: 15 residues. The junction had 5 bases not matched to a gene; V was cut back by 4 bases and J by 0 bases. Germline V CDR1 and CDR2: MNHEY, SMNVEV (reference sequence). Here the CDR3 DNA reads TGTGCCAGCAGTTCTCCGGGACAGATGAACACTGAAGCTTTCTTT. It translates to CASSSPGQMNTEAFF.

The chain couples TRBV7-7 to TRBJ2-6; no firm D call. Germline lookup yields CDR1 SSHAT and CDR2 FNYEAQ (reference sequence). Trimming shortened V by 1 base and J by 2 bases, and 6 bases separated the two germline ends. CDR3 length equals 15 residues. The CDR3 is CASSLGGTGANVLTF. The CDR3, as DNA: TGTGCCAGCAGCTTAGGAGGTACTGGGGCCAACGTCCTGACTTTC.

The V and J genes are TRBV6-4 and TRBJ2-1, with TRBD1 identical over 10 bases. Germline CDR1 and CDR2: MRHNA and SNTAGT. V was clipped by 5 bases and J by 8 bases; unmatched bases: 9. The CDR3 is made up of 15 amino acids. This chain's CDR3 is CASSPGQGENDEQFF. CDR3 nucleotide sequence: TGTGCCAGCAGTCCAGGACAGGGGGAGAATGATGAGCAGTTCTTC.

The chain links TRBV25-1 to TRBJ2-3, with TRBD2 matching over 7 bases. The CDR3 sequence is 16 residues long. After removal of 3 bases from V and 2 bases from J, the junction contained 8 bases not matched to a gene. The V gene's germline CDR1 is MGHDK and CDR2 SYGVNS. This CDR3 is CASSEASGLLTDTQYF. The DNA of the CDR3 is TGTGCCAGCAGTGAGGCTAGCGGACTCCTCACAGATACGCAGTATTTT.

V gene TRBV18 combines with J gene TRBJ1-5; 8 positions match TRBD1. CDR3 length: 15 residues. Germline lookup yields CDR1 KGHSH and CDR2 LQKENI. The J segment lost 1 base and the V segment lost 8 bases, leaving 7 bases of the junction unmatched. CDR3 sequence: CASGQQGASNQPQHF. In nucleotides, the CDR3 is TGTGCCAGCGGACAGCAGGGGGCGAGCAATCAGCCCCAGCATTTT.

The rearrangement uses TRBV7-2 and TRBJ2-2; the D is unclear. Germline lookup yields CDR1 SGHTA and CDR2 FQGNSA. The germline V and J ends were trimmed by 7 bases and 5 bases, with 14 bases remaining between them. There are 14 residues in the CDR3. The CDR3: CASTTVGRTGELFF. The CDR3 coding sequence is TGTGCCAGCACAACGGTGGGTCGGACCGGGGAGCTGTTTTTT.

This sequence joins TRBV7-6 and TRBJ1-2; tentatively, D is TRBD1 (5 bases). Germline V gene lookup returns CDR1 SGHVS and CDR2 FNYEAQ. V lost 2 bases, J lost 5 bases, and 9 bases lay in between. This CDR3 comprises 13 residues. CDR3 nucleotide sequence: TGTGCCAGCAGCTTAAGTGGGGGATATGGCTACACCTTC. Translating gives CASSLSGGYGYTF.

The chain joins TRBV2 to TRBJ2-1; 15 bases align to TRBD2. CDR1 is SNHLY, CDR2 FYNNEI, per germline. The CDR3 covers 17 residues. Trimming removed 5 bases from V and 12 bases from J; junction bases left unmatched: 14. In DNA form, the CDR3 reads TGTGCCAGCAGTTCGACCAGGACTAGCGGGAGGGCCCGGACGCAGTTCTTC. Amino acids: CASSSTRTSGRARTQFF.

The chain is built from TRBV20-1 and TRBJ2-1; the D is unclear. Germline CDR1 and CDR2: DFQATT and SNEGSKA (reference sequence). Trimming removed 4 bases from V and 5 bases from J, with 6 bases in between. The CDR3 totals 11 residues. CDR3 amino acids: CSAKPHNEQFF. CDR3 coding DNA: TGCAGTGCTAAACCCCACAATGAGCAGTTCTTC.

The chain links TRBV5-1 to TRBJ2-5; tentative D call: TRBD2 (6 bases). Germline loops: CDR1 SGHRS, CDR2 YFSETQ. The CDR3 extends over 13 amino acids. Trimming removed 0 bases from V and 4 bases from J, with 7 bases in between. The DNA of the CDR3 is TGCGCCAGCAGCTTGGTGGGGGGAGAGACCCAGTACTTC. It encodes CASSLVGGETQYF.

V and J are TRBV7-7 and TRBJ2-6, with D unresolved. Germline values: CDR1 SSHAT, CDR2 FNYEAQ (reference sequence). The germline V and J ends were trimmed by 5 bases and 4 bases, with 12 bases remaining between them. This CDR3 region has 15 residues. The chain's CDR3 is CASSPNTGGANVLTF. The CDR3 DNA reads as TGTGCCAGCAGCCCAAACACGGGCGGGGCCAACGTCCTGACTTTC.

The chain is built from TRBV5-6 and TRBJ2-7, with D perhaps matching TRBD1 or TRBD2 (5 bases each). The CDR3 is 16 amino acids. Trimming shortened V by 0 bases and J by 2 bases, and 15 bases separated the two germline ends. Per the germline V gene, CDR1 is SGHDT and CDR2 is YYEEEE. The CDR3 spells CASSLGGYEETYEQYF. In DNA, the CDR3 is TGTGCCAGCAGCTTGGGGGGGTATGAGGAGACCTACGAGCAGTACTTC. Full variable domain (rest looked up from reference TRBV5-6 and TRBJ2-7): DAGVTQSPTHLIKTRGQQVTLRCSPKSGHDTVSWYQQALGQGPQFIFQYYEEEERQRGNFPDRFSGHQFPNYSSELNVNALLLGDSALYLCASSLGGYEETYEQYFGPGTRLTVT.

This chain uses TRBV5-8 with TRBJ1-4; TRBD1 is a possible D gene (5 bases). Germline loops: CDR1 SGHTS, CDR2 YDEGEE. CDR3 length: 15 amino acids. V was pared by 2 bases and J by 0 bases, with 8 bases between. The CDR3 loop is CASSLSTATNEKLFF. The CDR3 nucleotides are TGTGCCAGCAGCTTATCGACAGCAACTAATGAAAAACTGTTTTTT.

The CDR3 reads CASSIQSEPYSEQYF. CDR3 nucleotide sequence: TGTGCCAGTAGTATCCAGAGCGAACCGTATTCCGAGCAGTACTTC. This sequence joins TRBV19 and TRBJ2-7; D not certain. The ends were cut back, 3 bases at V and 6 bases at J, with 18 bases in the middle. This CDR3 comprises 15 residues. Germline V gives CDR1 LNHDA, CDR2 SQIVND (reference sequence).

The sample holds one count of this clone. The chain recombines TRBV14 with TRBJ2-7, with TRBD2 as a possible D gene (5 bases). This CDR3 is 11 amino acids long. V shed 9 bases and J shed 2 bases, with 8 bases lying between them. Per germline, CDR1 SGHDN and CDR2 FVKESK. The CDR3 loop is CASSTTYEQYF. For the CDR3, the DNA is TGTGCCAGTTCGACTACCTACGAGCAGTACTTC.

The V call is TRBV4-1, the J call TRBJ1-1, with 9 nucleotides matching TRBD1. The V segment lost 0 bases and the J segment 7 bases; nucleotides outside the gene matches: 9. This CDR3 has 16 residues. Germline CDR1 reads MGHRA; CDR2 reads YSYEKL. Written as DNA, the CDR3 is TGCGCCAGCAGCCAAGAACCGGGACAGGGTTCAGTTGAAGCTTTCTTT. Residues: CASSQEPGQGSVEAFF.